This record looks at one T cell receptor beta chain sequence and its context. Antigen: not known. These data belong to a study of cytomegalovirus exposure and HLA in healthy donors. CDR3 length: 13 residues. The germline V gene has CDR1 MDHEN and CDR2 SYDVKM. Germline trimming cut 8 bases from V and 2 bases from J; bases unmatched to any gene: 0. Study-wide results and caveats: Reports indicated that the classifier achieved high specificity and sensitivity in diagnosing cytomegalovirus status.

Researchers ran the PCR with 60 Vbeta and 13 Jbeta primers. TCRdb keeps only in-frame clones here, not all; method: immunoSEQ multiplex PCR. The table lists fewer than 120,000 clones, around 78% of them singletons. Sequencing used PBMCs. The receptor's source is a woman aged 25-40 years in good health and CMV-seronegative. The chain recombines TRBV28 with TRBJ1-4; 9 bases are a match to TRBD1. This CDR3 is CASGQGTNEKLFF. The DNA of the CDR3 is TGTGCCAGCGGACAGGGGACTAATGAAAAACTGTTTTTT.